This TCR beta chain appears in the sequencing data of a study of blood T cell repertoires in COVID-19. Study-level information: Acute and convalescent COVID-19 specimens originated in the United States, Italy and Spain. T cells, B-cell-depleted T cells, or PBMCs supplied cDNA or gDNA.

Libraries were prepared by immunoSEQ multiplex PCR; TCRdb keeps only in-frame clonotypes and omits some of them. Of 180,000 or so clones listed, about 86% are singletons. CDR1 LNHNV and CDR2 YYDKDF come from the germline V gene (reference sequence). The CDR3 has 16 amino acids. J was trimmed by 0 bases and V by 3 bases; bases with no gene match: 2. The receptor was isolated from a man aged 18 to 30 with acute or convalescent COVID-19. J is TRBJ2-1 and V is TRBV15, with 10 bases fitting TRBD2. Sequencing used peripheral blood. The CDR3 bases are TGTGCCACCAGCAGTAGCGGGGGGTTCTCCTACAATGAGCAGTTCTTC. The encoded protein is CATSSSGGFSYNEQFF.